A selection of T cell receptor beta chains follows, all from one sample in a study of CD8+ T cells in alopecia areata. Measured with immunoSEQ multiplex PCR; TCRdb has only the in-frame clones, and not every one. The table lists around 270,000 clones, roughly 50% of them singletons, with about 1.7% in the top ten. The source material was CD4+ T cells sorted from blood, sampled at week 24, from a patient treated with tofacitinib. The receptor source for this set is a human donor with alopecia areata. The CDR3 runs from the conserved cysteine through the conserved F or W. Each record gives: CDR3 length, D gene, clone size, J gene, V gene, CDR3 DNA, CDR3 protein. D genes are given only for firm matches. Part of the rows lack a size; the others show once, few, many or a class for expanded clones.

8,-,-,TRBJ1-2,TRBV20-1,TGCAGTGCCGGTGGCTACACCTTC,CSAGGYTF
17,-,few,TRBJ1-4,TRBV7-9,TGTGCCAGCAGCTCCGCGACATCATTTGCAACTAATGAAAAACTGTTTTTT,CASSSATSFATNEKLFF
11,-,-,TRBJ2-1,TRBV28,TGTGCCAGCAGGCTCATTGGTGAGCAGTTCTTC,CASRLIGEQFF
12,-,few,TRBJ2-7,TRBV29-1,TGCAGCGTTGCGAAGAGCTCCTACGAGCAGTACTTC,CSVAKSSYEQYF
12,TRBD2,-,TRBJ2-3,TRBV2,TGTGCCAGCAGTCCGACTAGCGGGGGGCATTCTTTT,CASSPTSGGHSF
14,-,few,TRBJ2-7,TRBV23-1,TGCGCCAGCAGTCAACCGGATGCCTCCTACGAGCAGTACTTC,CASSQPDASYEQYF
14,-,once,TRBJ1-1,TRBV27,TGTGCCAGCAGTTTATGGGGGGCGGACACTGAAGCTTTCTTT,CASSLWGADTEAFF
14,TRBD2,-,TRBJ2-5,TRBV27,TGTGCCAGCAGTCCCGGGGGGGCAGGGGAGACCCAGTACTTC,CASSPGGAGETQYF
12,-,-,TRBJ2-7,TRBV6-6,TGTGCCAGCATGCGTGGGTCCTACGAGCAGTACTTC,CASMRGSYEQYF
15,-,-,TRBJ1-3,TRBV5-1,TGCGCCAGCAGCTTGGTGGGGGACTCTGGAAACACCATATATTTT,CASSLVGDSGNTIYF
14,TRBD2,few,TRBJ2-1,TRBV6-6,TGTGCCAGCGGCGCGGGAGGCTCCTACAATGAGCAGTTCTTC,CASGAGGSYNEQFF